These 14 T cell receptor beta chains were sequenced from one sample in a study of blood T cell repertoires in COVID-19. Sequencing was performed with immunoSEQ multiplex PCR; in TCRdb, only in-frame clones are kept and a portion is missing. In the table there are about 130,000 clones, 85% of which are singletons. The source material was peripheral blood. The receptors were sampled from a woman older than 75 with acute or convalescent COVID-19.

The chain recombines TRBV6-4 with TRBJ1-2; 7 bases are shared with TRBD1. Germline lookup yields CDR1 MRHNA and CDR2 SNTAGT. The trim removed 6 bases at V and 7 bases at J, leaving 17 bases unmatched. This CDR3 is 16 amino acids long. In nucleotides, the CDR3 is TGTGCCAGCAGCCCCACCAACTTGGACAGGACGGGTGGCTACACCTTC. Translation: CASSPTNLDRTGGYTF.

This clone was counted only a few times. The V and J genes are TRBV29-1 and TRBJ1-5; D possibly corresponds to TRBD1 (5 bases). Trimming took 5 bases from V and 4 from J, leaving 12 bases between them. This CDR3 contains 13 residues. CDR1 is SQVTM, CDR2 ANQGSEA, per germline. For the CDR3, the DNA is TGCAGCGTTCAATTGCAGGGTAATCAGCCCCAGCATTTT. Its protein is CSVQLQGNQPQHF. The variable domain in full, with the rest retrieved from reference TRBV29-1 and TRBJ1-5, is SAVISQKPSRDICQRGTSLTIQCQVDSQVTMMFWYRQQPGQSLTLIATANQGSEATYESGFVIDKFPISRPNLTFSTLTVSNMSPEDSSIYLCSVQLQGNQPQHFGDGTRLSIL.

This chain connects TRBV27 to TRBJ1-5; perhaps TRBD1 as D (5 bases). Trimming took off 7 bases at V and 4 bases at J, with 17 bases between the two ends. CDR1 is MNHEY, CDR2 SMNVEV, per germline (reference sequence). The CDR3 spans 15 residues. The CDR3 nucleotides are TGTGCCAGCACTCCGGGGGGGAGAGGGAATCAGCCCCAGCATTTT. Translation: CASTPGGRGNQPQHF.

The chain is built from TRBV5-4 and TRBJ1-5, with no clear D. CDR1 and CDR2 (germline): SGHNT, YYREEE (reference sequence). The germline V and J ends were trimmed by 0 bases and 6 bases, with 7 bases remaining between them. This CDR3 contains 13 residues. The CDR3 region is CASSLGGAQPQHF. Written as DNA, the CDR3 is TGTGCCAGCAGCTTGGGCGGTGCTCAGCCCCAGCATTTT. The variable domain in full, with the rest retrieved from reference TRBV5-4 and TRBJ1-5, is ETGVTQSPTHLIKTRGQQVTLRCSSQSGHNTVSWYQQALGQGPQFIFQYYREEENGRGNFPPRFSGLQFPNYSSELNVNALELDDSALYLCASSLGGAQPQHFGDGTRLSIL.

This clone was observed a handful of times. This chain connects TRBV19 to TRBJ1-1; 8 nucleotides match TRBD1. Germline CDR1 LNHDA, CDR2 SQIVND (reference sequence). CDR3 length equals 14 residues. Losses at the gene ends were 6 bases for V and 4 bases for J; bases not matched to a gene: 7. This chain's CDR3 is CASRSGGLGTEAFF. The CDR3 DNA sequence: TGTGCCAGTAGGTCAGGGGGCTTGGGCACTGAAGCTTTCTTT.

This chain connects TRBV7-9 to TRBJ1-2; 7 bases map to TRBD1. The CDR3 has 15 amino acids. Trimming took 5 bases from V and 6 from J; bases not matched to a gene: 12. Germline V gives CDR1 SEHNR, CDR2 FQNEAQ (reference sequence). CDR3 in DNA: TGTGCCAGCAGCGACCGTCTCCAGGGGGAGGATGGCTACACCTTC. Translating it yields CASSDRLQGEDGYTF.

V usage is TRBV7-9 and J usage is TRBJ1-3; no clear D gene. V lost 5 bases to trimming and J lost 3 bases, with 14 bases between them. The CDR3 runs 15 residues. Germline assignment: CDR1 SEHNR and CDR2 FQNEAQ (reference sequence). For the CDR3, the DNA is TGTGCCAGCAGCCTACCCGTTATGGTTGGAAACACCATATATTTT. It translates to CASSLPVMVGNTIYF.

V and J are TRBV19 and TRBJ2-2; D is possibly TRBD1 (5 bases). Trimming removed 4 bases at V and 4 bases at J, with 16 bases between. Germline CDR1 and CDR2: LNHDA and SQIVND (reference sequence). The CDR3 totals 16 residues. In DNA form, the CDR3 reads TGTGCCAGTAGTAAACCACCAGGGTACGCCACCGGGGAGCTGTTTTTT. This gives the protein CASSKPPGYATGELFF.

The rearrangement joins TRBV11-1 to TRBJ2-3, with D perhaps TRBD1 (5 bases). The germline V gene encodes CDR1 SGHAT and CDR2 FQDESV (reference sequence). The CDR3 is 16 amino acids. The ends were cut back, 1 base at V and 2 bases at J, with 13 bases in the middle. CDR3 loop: CASSLGAGANTDTQYF. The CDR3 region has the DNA TGTGCCAGCAGCTTAGGGGCTGGGGCGAACACAGATACGCAGTATTTT.

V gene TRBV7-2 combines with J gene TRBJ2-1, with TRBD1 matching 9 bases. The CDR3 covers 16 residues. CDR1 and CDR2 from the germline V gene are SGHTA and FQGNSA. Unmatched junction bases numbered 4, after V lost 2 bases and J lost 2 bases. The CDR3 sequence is CASSLLRDRAYNEQFF. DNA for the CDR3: TGTGCCAGCAGCTTACTCCGGGACAGGGCCTACAATGAGCAGTTCTTC.

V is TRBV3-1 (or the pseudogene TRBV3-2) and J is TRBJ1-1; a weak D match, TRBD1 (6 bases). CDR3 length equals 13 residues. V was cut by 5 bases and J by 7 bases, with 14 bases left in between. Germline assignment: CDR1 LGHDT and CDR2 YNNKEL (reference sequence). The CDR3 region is CASSGVRGDEAFF. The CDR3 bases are TGTGCCAGCAGCGGCGTCAGGGGCGATGAAGCTTTCTTT.

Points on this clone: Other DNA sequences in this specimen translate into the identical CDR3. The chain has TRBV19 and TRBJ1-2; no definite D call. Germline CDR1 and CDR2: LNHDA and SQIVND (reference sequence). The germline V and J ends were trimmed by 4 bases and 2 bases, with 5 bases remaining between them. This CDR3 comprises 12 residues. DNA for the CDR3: TGTGCCAGTAGTACCCTCAACTATGGCTACACCTTC. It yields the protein CASSTLNYGYTF. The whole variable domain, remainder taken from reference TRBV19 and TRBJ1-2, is DGGITQSPKYLFRKEGQNVTLSCEQNLNHDAMYWYRQDPGQGLRLIYYSQIVNDFQKGDIAEGYSVSREKKESFPLTVTSAQKNPTAFYLCASSTLNYGYTFGSGTRLTVV.

CDR3 residues: CASSVGERYSPLHF. In DNA, the CDR3 is TGTGCCAGCTCAGTCGGGGAGCGGTATTCACCCCTCCACTTT. V is TRBV18 and J is TRBJ1-6, with D uncertain. The CDR3 has 14 residues. Deletions cut 5 bases from V and 8 bases from J, with 13 bases between. Germline CDR1 KGHSH, CDR2 LQKENI.

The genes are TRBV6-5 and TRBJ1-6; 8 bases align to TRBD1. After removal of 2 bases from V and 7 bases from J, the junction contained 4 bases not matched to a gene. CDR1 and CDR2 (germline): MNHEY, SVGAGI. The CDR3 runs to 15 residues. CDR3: CASSYRTGRNSPLHF. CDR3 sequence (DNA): TGTGCCAGCAGTTACCGGACAGGGAGGAATTCACCCCTCCACTTT.